The TCR beta chain described here comes from a study of T cells after yellow fever vaccination. About the research overall: When fractions had low cell numbers, they were prepared with SMART-Seq v4 Ultra Low Input.

CDR3 length: 12 residues. The germline CDR1 and CDR2 sequences are DFQATT and SNEGSKA (reference sequence). The germline V and J ends were trimmed by 6 bases and 10 bases, with 19 bases remaining between them. The TCR cDNA carried a universal primer site and UMIs from 5'RACE template switching. TCRdb re-called the 5' RACE reads through MiXCR, storing one row per CDR3 protein. The sample lists about 220,000 distinct CDR3 sequences, more than 3% occurring once. Many counts were recorded for this clonotype. The sample consisted of CD4+ T cells sorted from PBMCs, taken 10 days after the yellow fever booster vaccination. V and J are TRBV20-1 and TRBJ2-7, with D possibly TRBD2 on 6 matching bases. This clonotype was sampled from a man aged 18 to 29 who received the YFV17D yellow fever vaccine. CDR3 DNA sequence: TGCAGTGCCCAGCGTAGCGGTACCGAACAGTACTTC. Residues: CSAQRSGTEQYF.